The entry below gives a single T cell receptor beta chain sequence along with its context. No antigen is known for it. Trimming took 1 base from V and 1 from J, leaving 8 bases between them. Germline CDR1 is SEHNR and CDR2 is FQNEAQ (reference sequence). The CDR3 is 14 residues long. With 60 Vbeta and 13 Jbeta primers, the PCR was carried out. In the source study's methods: The authors later counted roughly 79 million unique TCR beta chains, around 9.9 million of them shared. The protocol was immunoSEQ multiplex PCR, while the TCRdb copy is restricted to in-frame clones and leaves out a portion. V and J calls and clone size come straight from that table; D and trimming were deduced from the DNA. Here the sample spans roughly 100,000 clones, more than 65% being singletons. The data originate from a study of cytomegalovirus exposure and HLA in healthy donors. Study findings and constraints: Among TCR beta chains, those listed as cytomegalovirus-associated numbered some 160. Across donors, sequencing depth was assumed by presence/absence analyses to be roughly uniform.

Unrecorded immune exposures were likely, despite nominal health at sampling. This chain joins TRBV7-9 and TRBJ2-7; D unresolved. The TCR comes from a man aged 35 to 55 in good health and CMV-seropositive. Sequencing was performed on PBMCs. The CDR3 loop reads CASSLVAVSYEQYF. The CDR3 coding sequence is TGTGCCAGCAGCTTAGTAGCTGTGTCCTACGAGCAGTACTTC.